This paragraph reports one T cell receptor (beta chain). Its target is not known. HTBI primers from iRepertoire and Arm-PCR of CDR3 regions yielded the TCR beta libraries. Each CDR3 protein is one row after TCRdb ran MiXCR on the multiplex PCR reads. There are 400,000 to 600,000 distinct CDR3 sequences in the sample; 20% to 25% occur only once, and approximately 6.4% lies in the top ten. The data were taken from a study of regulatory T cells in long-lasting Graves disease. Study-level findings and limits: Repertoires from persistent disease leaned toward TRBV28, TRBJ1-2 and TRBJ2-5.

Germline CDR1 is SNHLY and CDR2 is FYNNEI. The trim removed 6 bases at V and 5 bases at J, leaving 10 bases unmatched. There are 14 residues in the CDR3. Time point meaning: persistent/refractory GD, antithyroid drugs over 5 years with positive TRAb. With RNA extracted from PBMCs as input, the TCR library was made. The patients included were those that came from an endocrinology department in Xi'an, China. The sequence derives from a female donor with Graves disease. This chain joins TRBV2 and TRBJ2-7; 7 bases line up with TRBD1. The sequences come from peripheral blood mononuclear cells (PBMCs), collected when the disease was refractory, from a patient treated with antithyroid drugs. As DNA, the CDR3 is TGTGCCAGCAGCCAGACCGACAGGGACGACGAGCAGTACTTC. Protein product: CASSQTDRDDEQYF. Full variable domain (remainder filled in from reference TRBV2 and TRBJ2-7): EPEVTQTPSHQVTQMGQEVILRCVPISNHLYFYWYRQILGQKVEFLVSFYNNEISEKSEIFDDQFSVERPDGSNFTLKIRSTKLEDSAMYFCASSQTDRDDEQYFGPGTRLTVT.